A selection of T cell receptor beta chains follows, all from one sample in a study of molecular identifiers for immune sequencing clone quantification. TCRdb recomputed calls from the PCR reads with MiXCR, one row per CDR3 protein. The data contain about 320,000 distinct CDR3 sequences, 24% of them singletons. The sample was naive CD8+ T cells from blood, with Jurkat cell RNA spiked in. Receptor source: a human donor in good health. Some libraries in this study had Jurkat cell RNA spiked in. Each CDR3 is given with its conserved first and last residue. The order of the fields is V gene, clone size, J gene, D gene, CDR3 length, CDR3 protein, CDR3 DNA. A D gene is named only where the DNA matches it firmly. Clone sizes are given selectively: once, few, many, or a class where the clone is expanded.

TRBV13	few	TRBJ2-1	-	11	CASSFRYEQFF	TGTGCCAGCAGCTTTAGGTATGAGCAGTTCTTC
TRBV24-1	many	TRBJ2-2	TRBD2	20	CATSGAGLAGSVANTGELFF	TGTGCCACCAGTGGGGCCGGACTAGCGGGATCCGTCGCGAACACCGGGGAGCTGTTTTTT
TRBV4-1	many	TRBJ1-5	-	15	CASSQEGYSNQPQHF	TGCGCCAGCAGCCAAGAAGGTTACAGCAATCAGCCCCAGCATTTT
TRBV25-1	many	TRBJ2-7	-	13	CASSEYTVGEQYF	TGTGCCAGCAGTGAATACACGGTGGGCGAGCAGTACTTC
TRBV4-1	many	TRBJ2-2	-	15	CASSQEPGATTELFF	TGCGCCAGCAGCCAAGAGCCAGGGGCTACCACGGAGCTGTTTTTT
TRBV6-5	few	TRBJ2-5	-	12	CAGSFFGETQYF	TGTGCCGGCAGTTTTTTCGGGGAGACCCAGTACTTC
TRBV24-1	few	TRBJ2-7	TRBD1	13	CATSDNRGYEQYF	TGTGCCACCAGTGACAACAGGGGGTACGAGCAGTACTTC
TRBV7-9	many	TRBJ2-5	-	11	CASSEEETQYF	TGTGCCAGCAGCGAAGAAGAGACCCAGTACTTC
TRBV6-5	many	TRBJ1-1	-	11	CASRDPTEAFF	TGTGCCAGTCGGGACCCCACTGAAGCTTTCTTT
TRBV27	few	TRBJ2-7	-	13	CASSVKPAYEQYF	TGTGCCAGCAGCGTCAAGCCTGCCTACGAGCAGTACTTC
TRBV30	-	TRBJ1-1	-	16	CTWSGSFGVGYTEAFF	TGTACCTGGAGTGGTAGCTTCGGCGTAGGTTACACTGAAGCTTTCTTT
TRBV20-1	-	TRBJ2-2	-	13	CSAGDPNTGELFF	TGCAGTGCTGGAGATCCCAACACCGGGGAGCTGTTTTTT
TRBV27	-	TRBJ2-3	-	15	CASSLSLLLTDTQYF	TGTGCCAGCAGTTTATCGTTACTCCTCACAGATACGCAGTATTTT
TRBV3-1	-	TRBJ2-1	-	17	CASSLNPAGQPYNEQFF	TGTGCCAGCAGCCTAAACCCCGCGGGACAGCCCTACAATGAGCAGTTCTTC
TRBV6-6	many	TRBJ2-7	TRBD1	15	CASSSPRDSSYEQYF	TGTGCCAGCAGTTCGCCTAGGGACAGCTCCTACGAGCAGTACTTC
TRBV5-1	many	TRBJ1-3	TRBD1	15	CASSLDRGPGNTIYF	TGCGCCAGCAGCTTGGACAGGGGACCTGGAAACACCATATATTTT
TRBV7-9	many	TRBJ2-3	-	12	CASRPHTDTQYF	TGTGCCAGCAGGCCTCACACAGATACGCAGTATTTT
TRBV24-1	-	TRBJ1-3	TRBD1	16	CATPIQGELTGNTIYF	TGTGCCACCCCTATACAGGGGGAACTTACTGGAAACACCATATATTTT
TRBV12-3/TRBV12-4	many	TRBJ1-1	TRBD1	13	CASTSGGIPEAFF	TGTGCCAGCACGTCAGGGGGCATCCCTGAAGCTTTCTTT
TRBV16	few	TRBJ1-2	TRBD1	15	CASSPTGTGGYGYTF	TGTGCCAGCAGCCCTACCGGGACAGGGGGCTATGGCTACACCTTC
TRBV5-1	many	TRBJ2-3	TRBD1	15	CASNMEDRGPDTQYF	TGCGCCAGCAACATGGAGGACAGGGGTCCAGATACGCAGTATTTT
TRBV30	few	TRBJ1-1	-	15	CAWSEQTGPWTEAFF	TGTGCCTGGAGTGAACAGACAGGCCCCTGGACTGAAGCTTTCTTT
TRBV19	many	TRBJ2-5	-	11	CASSISGTQYF	TGTGCCAGTAGTATTTCAGGGACCCAGTACTTC
TRBV24-1	many	TRBJ2-3	-	16	CATSDSTGVGTDTQYF	TGTGCCACCAGTGATTCAACGGGAGTCGGTACAGATACGCAGTATTTT
TRBV28	-	TRBJ2-3	TRBD2	16	CASSFRLAGVTDTQYF	TGTGCCAGCAGTTTCCGACTAGCGGGGGTCACAGATACGCAGTATTTT
TRBV5-1	many	TRBJ2-7	TRBD2	14	CASSWTSGSYEQYF	TGCGCCAGCAGCTGGACTAGCGGGTCCTACGAGCAGTACTTC
TRBV19	-	TRBJ2-7	-	14	CASSIGLGPYEQSF	TGTGCCAGTAGTATCGGTCTGGGGCCCTACGAGCAGTCCTTC
TRBV28	many	TRBJ1-1	-	14	CASSGGTMNTEAFF	TGTGCCAGCAGTGGGGGGACGATGAACACTGAAGCTTTCTTT
TRBV29-1	many	TRBJ2-5	TRBD2	17	CSVEDNTAGGPQETQYF	TGCAGCGTTGAAGACAACACAGCGGGAGGCCCTCAAGAGACCCAGTACTTC
TRBV29-1	few	TRBJ2-7	-	15	CSVEGSGSGPYEQYF	TGCAGCGTTGAAGGGAGTGGCAGTGGGCCCTACGAGCAGTACTTC
TRBV4-1	-	TRBJ2-3	TRBD2	18	CASSQEGTSGGASDTQYF	TGCGCCAGCAGCCAAGAGGGGACTAGCGGGGGGGCGTCAGATACGCAGTATTTT
TRBV4-3	few	TRBJ2-7	TRBD1	16	CASSQGRQGARYEQYF	TGCGCCAGCAGCCAGGGGAGACAGGGGGCGCGGTACGAGCAGTACTTC
TRBV6-1	many	TRBJ2-7	-	16	CASSGLLRGPSYEQYF	TGTGCCAGCAGCGGCCTCCTCAGGGGTCCTTCCTACGAGCAGTACTTC
TRBV3-2	few	TRBJ2-3	-	16	CASSQTGLARTDTQYF	TGTGCCAGCAGCCAGACGGGACTAGCCCGCACAGATACGCAGTATTTT
TRBV5-4	many	TRBJ2-3	TRBD2	16	CASSFLAGRMVDTQYF	TGTGCCAGCAGCTTTCTAGCGGGGAGGATGGTAGATACGCAGTATTTT
TRBV7-9	many	TRBJ2-7	-	12	CASSPERSEQYF	TGTGCCAGCAGCCCGGAGAGGAGCGAGCAGTACTTC
TRBV20-1	-	TRBJ2-3	-	14	CSAREGPEWDTQYF	TGCAGTGCTAGAGAGGGTCCCGAATGGGATACGCAGTATTTT
TRBV12-3/TRBV12-4	-	TRBJ2-3	-	16	CASSFGGGTSTDTQYF	TGTGCCAGCAGTTTTGGTGGCGGGACATCCACAGATACGCAGTATTTT
TRBV3-1	many	TRBJ2-3	-	12	CASSPFKDTQYF	TGTGCCAGCAGCCCATTTAAAGATACGCAGTATTTT
TRBV6-2/TRBV6-3	-	TRBJ2-2	-	15	CASRPRQTSTGELFF	TGTGCCAGCAGGCCCAGACAGACGAGCACCGGGGAGCTGTTTTTT
TRBV27	-	TRBJ2-3	-	16	CASSLSPGLYTDTQYF	TGTGCCAGCAGTTTATCGCCCGGACTATACACAGATACGCAGTATTTT
TRBV27	few	TRBJ1-1	-	14	CASSLVGADTEAFF	TGTGCCAGCAGCCTCGTAGGGGCTGACACTGAAGCTTTCTTT
TRBV5-1	many	TRBJ2-5	-	14	CASSLSGSQETQYF	TGTGCCAGCAGTTTAAGTGGGTCCCAAGAGACCCAGTACTTC
TRBV6-5	-	TRBJ1-1	-	12	CASSNPNTEAFF	TGTGCCAGCAGTAACCCTAACACTGAAGCTTTCTTT
TRBV5-6	-	TRBJ1-5	-	16	CASSLGSGYSNQPQHF	TGTGCCAGCAGCTTGGGGTCGGGTTATAGCAATCAGCCCCAGCATTTT
TRBV27	few	TRBJ1-2	TRBD1	14	CASSLMGQHYGYTF	TGTGCCAGCAGTTTAATGGGACAGCACTATGGCTACACCTTC
TRBV7-9	many	TRBJ2-5	TRBD1	15	CASSSARDSQETQYF	TGTGCCAGCAGCTCCGCCCGGGACAGTCAAGAGACCCAGTACTTC
TRBV7-8	few	TRBJ2-5	TRBD2	18	CASTPSGSGLAGEETQYF	TGTGCCAGCACCCCGAGCGGTAGCGGACTAGCGGGGGAGGAGACCCAGTACTTC
TRBV2	many	TRBJ2-2	-	14	CASSPGTLPGELFF	TGTGCCAGCAGTCCCGGGACCCTGCCCGGGGAGCTGTTTTTT
TRBV2	-	TRBJ2-2	-	14	CASSGVQDTGELIF	TGTGCCAGCAGTGGGGTTCAGGACACCGGGGAGCTGATTTTT
TRBV29-1	many	TRBJ2-2	-	12	CSVHRDTGELFF	TGCAGCGTTCACAGGGACACCGGGGAGCTGTTTTTT
TRBV24-1	few	TRBJ1-1	TRBD1	15	CATSDTRTGNTEAFF	TGTGCCACCAGTGATACCCGGACAGGGAACACTGAAGCTTTCTTT
TRBV7-2	many	TRBJ2-7	TRBD2	15	CASSHPSGRAYEQYF	TGTGCCAGCAGCCACCCTAGCGGGCGTGCCTACGAGCAGTACTTC
TRBV4-1	few	TRBJ2-7	TRBD1	19	CASSQDGPEPGQGRYEQYF	TGCGCCAGCAGCCAAGATGGGCCTGAACCGGGACAGGGTCGTTACGAGCAGTACTTC